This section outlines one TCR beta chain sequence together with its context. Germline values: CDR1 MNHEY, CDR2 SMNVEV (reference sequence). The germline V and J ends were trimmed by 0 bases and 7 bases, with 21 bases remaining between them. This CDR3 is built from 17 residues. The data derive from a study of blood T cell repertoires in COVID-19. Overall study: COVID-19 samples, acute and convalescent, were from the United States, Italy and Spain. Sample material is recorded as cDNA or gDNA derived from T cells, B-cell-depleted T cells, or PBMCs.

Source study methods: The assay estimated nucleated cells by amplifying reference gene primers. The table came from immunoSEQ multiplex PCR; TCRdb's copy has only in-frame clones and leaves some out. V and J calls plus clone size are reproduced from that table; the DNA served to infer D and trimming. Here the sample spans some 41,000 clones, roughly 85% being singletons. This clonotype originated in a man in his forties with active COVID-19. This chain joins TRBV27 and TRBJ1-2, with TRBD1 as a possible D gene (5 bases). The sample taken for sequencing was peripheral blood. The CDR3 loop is CASSLSDVGGYNAGYTF. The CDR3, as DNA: TGTGCCAGCAGTTTATCGGACGTGGGGGGTTACAACGCTGGCTACACCTTC.